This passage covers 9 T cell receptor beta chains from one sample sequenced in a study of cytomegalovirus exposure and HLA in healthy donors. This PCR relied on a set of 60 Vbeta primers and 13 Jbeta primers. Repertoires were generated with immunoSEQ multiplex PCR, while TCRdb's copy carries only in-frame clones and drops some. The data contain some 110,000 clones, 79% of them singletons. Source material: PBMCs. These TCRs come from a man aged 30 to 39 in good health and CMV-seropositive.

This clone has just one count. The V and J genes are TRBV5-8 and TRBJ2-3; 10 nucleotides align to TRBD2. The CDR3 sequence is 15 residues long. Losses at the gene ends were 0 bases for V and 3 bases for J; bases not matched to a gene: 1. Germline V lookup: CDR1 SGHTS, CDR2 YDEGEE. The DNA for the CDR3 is TGTGCCAGCAGCTTGGTAGCGGGGGGAACAGATACGCAGTATTTT. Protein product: CASSLVAGGTDTQYF. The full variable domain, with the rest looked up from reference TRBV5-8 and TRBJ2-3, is EAGVTQSPTHLIKTRGQQATLRCSPISGHTSVYWYQQALGLGLQFLLWYDEGEERNRGNFPPRFSGRQFPNYSSELNVNALELEDSALYLCASSLVAGGTDTQYFGPGTRLTVL.

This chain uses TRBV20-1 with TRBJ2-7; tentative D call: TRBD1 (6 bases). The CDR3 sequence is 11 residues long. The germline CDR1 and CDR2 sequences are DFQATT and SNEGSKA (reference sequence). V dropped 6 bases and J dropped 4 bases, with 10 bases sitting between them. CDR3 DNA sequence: TGCAGTGCATATCAGGGGTACGAGCAGTACTTC. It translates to CSAYQGYEQYF.

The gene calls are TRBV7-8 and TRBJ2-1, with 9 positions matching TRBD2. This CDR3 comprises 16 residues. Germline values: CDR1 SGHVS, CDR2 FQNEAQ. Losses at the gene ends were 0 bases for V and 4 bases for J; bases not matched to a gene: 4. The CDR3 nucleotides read TGTGCCAGCAGCTTAGCGCTAGCGGGATTTTACAATGAGCAGTTCTTC. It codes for CASSLALAGFYNEQFF. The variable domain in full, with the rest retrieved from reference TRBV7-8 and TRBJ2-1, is GAGVSQSPRYKVAKRGQDVALRCDPISGHVSLFWYQQALGQGPEFLTYFQNEAQLDKSGLPSDRFFAERPEGSVSTLKIQRTQQEDSAVYLCASSLALAGFYNEQFFGPGTRLTVL.

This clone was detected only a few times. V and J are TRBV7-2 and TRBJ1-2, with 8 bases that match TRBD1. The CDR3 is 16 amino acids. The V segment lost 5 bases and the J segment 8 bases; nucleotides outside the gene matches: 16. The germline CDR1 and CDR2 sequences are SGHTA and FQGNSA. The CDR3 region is CASSPSGQGVSGGYTF. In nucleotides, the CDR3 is TGTGCCAGCAGCCCATCCGGACAGGGTGTATCGGGAGGCTACACCTTC.

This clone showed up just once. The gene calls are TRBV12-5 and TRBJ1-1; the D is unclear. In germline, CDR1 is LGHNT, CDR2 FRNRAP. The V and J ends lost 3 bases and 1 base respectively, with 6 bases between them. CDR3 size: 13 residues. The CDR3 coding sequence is TGTGCTAGTGGTTTAACTGGGAACACTGAAGCTTTCTTT. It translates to CASGLTGNTEAFF.

The CDR3 protein is CAWSVFGLAGGGEQFF. In nucleotides, the CDR3 is TGTGCCTGGAGTGTGTTCGGACTAGCGGGGGGGGGTGAGCAGTTCTTC. The chain links TRBV30 to TRBJ2-1, with 15 positions matching TRBD2. The CDR3 has 16 residues. Germline V gene lookup returns CDR1 GTSNPN and CDR2 SVGIG (reference sequence). The V and J ends lost 0 bases and 9 bases, in that order; junction bases with no gene match: 6.

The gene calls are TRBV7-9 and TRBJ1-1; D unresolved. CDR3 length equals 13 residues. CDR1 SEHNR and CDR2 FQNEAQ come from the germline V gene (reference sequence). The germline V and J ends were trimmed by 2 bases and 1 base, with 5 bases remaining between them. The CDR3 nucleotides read TGTGCCAGCAGCTTATCTAGGAACACTGAAGCTTTCTTT. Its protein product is CASSLSRNTEAFF.

DNA of the CDR3: TGTGCCAGCAGCTTATCGGGGGGCCGCCTCTCTGGAAACACCATATATTTT. Its protein is CASSLSGGRLSGNTIYF. This chain joins TRBV11-2 and TRBJ1-3; maybe TRBD1 (6 bases). Germline values: CDR1 SGHAT, CDR2 FQNNGV. This CDR3 comprises 17 residues. Trimming removed 2 bases from V and 0 bases from J, with 14 bases in between.

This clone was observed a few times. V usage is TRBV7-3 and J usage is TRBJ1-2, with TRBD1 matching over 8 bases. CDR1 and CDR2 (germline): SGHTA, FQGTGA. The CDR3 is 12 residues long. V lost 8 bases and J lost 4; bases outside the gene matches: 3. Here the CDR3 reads CASPGQAYGYTF. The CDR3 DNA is TGTGCCAGCCCGGGACAGGCCTATGGCTACACCTTC.